Below, 6 T cell receptor beta chains from the same sample are listed, as sequenced in a study of tumor-infiltrating lymphocytes in localized non-small cell lung cancer. Profiling relied on immunoSEQ multiplex PCR, and the TCRdb table lists in-frame clones only, not all of them. The table shows a few thousand clones, with 55% occurring only once. The specimen sequenced was uninvolved lung tissue not adjacent to the tumor. All receptors come from a human donor with non-small cell lung cancer.

This clone was seen a handful of times. The chain is built from TRBV27 and TRBJ2-7, with D possibly being TRBD1 or TRBD2 (5 bases each). The germline CDR1 and CDR2 sequences are MNHEY and SMNVEV (reference sequence). The CDR3 loop spans 15 amino acids. V lost 0 bases and J lost 7, with 16 bases in between. As DNA, the CDR3 is TGTGCCAGCAGTTTATCCGGGACGGCCTCAAAGGAGCAGTACTTC. Residues: CASSLSGTASKEQYF.

The rearrangement links TRBV19 to TRBJ1-5; D is undetermined. The CDR3 extends over 14 amino acids. Germline CDR1 is LNHDA and CDR2 is SQIVND (reference sequence). Between the trimmed V and J ends, which lost 4 bases and 3 bases, there was a span of 10 bases. DNA for the CDR3: TGTGCCAGTAGTAGTGGACGATACAATCAGCCCCAGCATTTT. Its protein product is CASSSGRYNQPQHF.

This sequence joins TRBV19 and TRBJ1-5; the D gene is possibly TRBD1 (5 bases). In germline, CDR1 is LNHDA, CDR2 SQIVND (reference sequence). CDR3 size: 14 residues. V lost 7 bases and J 3 bases, leaving 13 bases between the germline ends. The CDR3 DNA sequence: TGTGCCAGTAAGGTTGACAGCCACAATCAGCCCCAGCATTTT. Translating it yields CASKVDSHNQPQHF. Based on the CDR3 plus reference TRBV19 and TRBJ1-5, the full variable domain is DGGITQSPKYLFRKEGQNVTLSCEQNLNHDAMYWYRQDPGQGLRLIYYSQIVNDFQKGDIAEGYSVSREKKESFPLTVTSAQKNPTAFYLCASKVDSHNQPQHFGDGTRLSIL.

V gene TRBV7-2 combines with J gene TRBJ2-7; the D gene is possibly TRBD2 (6 bases). This CDR3 comprises 16 residues. The V and J ends lost 4 bases and 0 bases respectively, with 16 bases between them. The germline gives CDR1 SGHTA, CDR2 FQGNSA. The CDR3 nucleotides are TGTGCCAGCAGCTCTGCCTACGGAGGGTACTCCTACGAGCAGTACTTC. Amino acids: CASSSAYGGYSYEQYF.

The genes are TRBV11-2 and TRBJ2-5; D gene uncertain. Trimming cost V 6 bases and J 5 bases, with 19 bases left between them. Germline CDR1 reads SGHAT; CDR2 reads FQNNGV. The CDR3 spans 15 residues. The CDR3 loop is CASSVITGPRETQYF. CDR3 bases: TGTGCCAGCAGTGTAATCACCGGGCCACGGGAGACCCAGTACTTC.

The chain joins TRBV14 to TRBJ2-2, with D possibly being TRBD2 (6 bases). V was cut by 4 bases and J by 0 bases, with 9 bases left in between. The CDR3 extends over 15 amino acids. Germline V gene data show CDR1 as SGHDN and CDR2 as FVKESK. The CDR3: CASSRTGANTGELFF. The CDR3 DNA reads as TGTGCCAGCAGCCGGACGGGGGCGAACACCGGGGAGCTGTTTTTT.